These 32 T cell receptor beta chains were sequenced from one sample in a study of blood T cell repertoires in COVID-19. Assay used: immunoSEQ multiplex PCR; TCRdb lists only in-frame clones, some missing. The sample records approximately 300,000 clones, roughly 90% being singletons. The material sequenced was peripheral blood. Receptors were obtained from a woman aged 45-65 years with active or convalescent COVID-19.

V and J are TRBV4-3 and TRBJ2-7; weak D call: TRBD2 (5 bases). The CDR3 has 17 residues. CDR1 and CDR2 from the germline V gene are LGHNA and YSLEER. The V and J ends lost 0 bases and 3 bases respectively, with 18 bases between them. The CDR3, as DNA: TGCGCCAGCAGCCAAGATAGGGCAAGCGAGGGCATCTACGAGCAGTACTTC. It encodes CASSQDRASEGIYEQYF.

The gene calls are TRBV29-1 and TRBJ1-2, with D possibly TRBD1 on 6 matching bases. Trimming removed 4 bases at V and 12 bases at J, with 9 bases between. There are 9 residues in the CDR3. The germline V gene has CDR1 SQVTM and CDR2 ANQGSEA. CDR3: CSVAQGHTF. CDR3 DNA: TGCAGCGTTGCACAGGGCCACACCTTC.

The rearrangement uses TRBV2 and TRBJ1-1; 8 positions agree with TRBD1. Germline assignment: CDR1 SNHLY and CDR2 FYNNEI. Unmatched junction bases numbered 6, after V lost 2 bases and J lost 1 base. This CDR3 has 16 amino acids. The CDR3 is CASSERTGSPNTEAFF. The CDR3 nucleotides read TGTGCCAGCAGTGAAAGGACAGGGTCCCCGAACACTGAAGCTTTCTTT.

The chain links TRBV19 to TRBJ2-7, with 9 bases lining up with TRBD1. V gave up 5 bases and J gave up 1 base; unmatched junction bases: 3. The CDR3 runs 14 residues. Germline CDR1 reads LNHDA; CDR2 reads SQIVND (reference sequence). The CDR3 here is CASSQDRGSYEQYF. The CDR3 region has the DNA TGTGCCAGTAGTCAGGACAGGGGATCCTACGAGCAGTACTTC.

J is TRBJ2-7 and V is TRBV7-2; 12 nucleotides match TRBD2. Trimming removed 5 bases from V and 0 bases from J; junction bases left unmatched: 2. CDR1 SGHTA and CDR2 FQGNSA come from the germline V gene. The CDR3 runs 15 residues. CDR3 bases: TGTGCCAGCAGCAAACTAGCGGGGGGCTCCTACGAGCAGTACTTC. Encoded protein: CASSKLAGGSYEQYF.

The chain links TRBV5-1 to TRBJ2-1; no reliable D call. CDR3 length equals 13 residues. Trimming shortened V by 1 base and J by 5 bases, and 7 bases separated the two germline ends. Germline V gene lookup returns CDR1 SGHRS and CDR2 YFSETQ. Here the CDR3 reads CASSLIGNNEQFF. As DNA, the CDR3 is TGCGCCAGCAGCTTGATCGGTAACAATGAGCAGTTCTTC.

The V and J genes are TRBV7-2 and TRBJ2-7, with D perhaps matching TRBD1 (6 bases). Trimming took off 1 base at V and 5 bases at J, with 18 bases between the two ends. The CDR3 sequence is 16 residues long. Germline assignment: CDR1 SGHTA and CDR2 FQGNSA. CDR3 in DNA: TGTGCCAGCAGCTTAGAGATCAGGGGACCGTGGAACGAGCAGTACTTC. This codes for CASSLEIRGPWNEQYF. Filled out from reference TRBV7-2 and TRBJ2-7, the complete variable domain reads GAGVSQSPSNKVTEKGKDVELRCDPISGHTALYWYRQSLGQGLEFLIYFQGNSAPDKSGLPSDRFSAERTGGSVSTLTIQRTQQEDSAVYLCASSLEIRGPWNEQYFGPGTRLTVT.

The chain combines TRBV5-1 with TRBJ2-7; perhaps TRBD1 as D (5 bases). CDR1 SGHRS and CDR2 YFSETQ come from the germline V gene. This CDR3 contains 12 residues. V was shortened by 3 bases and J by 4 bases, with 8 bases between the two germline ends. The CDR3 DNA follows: TGCGCCAGCAGCTGGCAGGGTTACGAGCAGTACTTC. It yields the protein CASSWQGYEQYF. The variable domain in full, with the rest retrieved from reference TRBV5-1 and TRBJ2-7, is KAGVTQTPRYLIKTRGQQVTLSCSPISGHRSVSWYQQTPGQGLQFLFEYFSETQRNKGNFPGRFSGRQFSNSRSEMNVSTLELGDSALYLCASSWQGYEQYFGPGTRLTVT.

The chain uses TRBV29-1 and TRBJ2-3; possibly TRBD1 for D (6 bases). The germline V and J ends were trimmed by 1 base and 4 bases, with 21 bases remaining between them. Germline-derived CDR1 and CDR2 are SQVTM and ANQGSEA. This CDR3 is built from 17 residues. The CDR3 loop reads CSVEGRDVWGLPDTQYF. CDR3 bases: TGCAGCGTTGAAGGTCGCGACGTGTGGGGGCTGCCAGATACGCAGTATTTT.

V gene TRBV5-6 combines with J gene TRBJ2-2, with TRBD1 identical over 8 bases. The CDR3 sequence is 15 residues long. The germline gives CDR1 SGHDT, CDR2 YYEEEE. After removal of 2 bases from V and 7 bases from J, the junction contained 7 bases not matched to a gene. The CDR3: CASSLSGGSGGELFF. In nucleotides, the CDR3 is TGTGCCAGCAGCTTATCAGGGGGCAGTGGCGGGGAGCTGTTTTTT.

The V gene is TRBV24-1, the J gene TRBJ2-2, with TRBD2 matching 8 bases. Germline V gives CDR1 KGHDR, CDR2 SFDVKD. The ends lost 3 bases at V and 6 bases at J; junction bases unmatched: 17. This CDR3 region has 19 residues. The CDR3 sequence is CATSDQLLREGLISGELFF. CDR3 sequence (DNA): TGTGCCACCAGTGATCAACTTCTTCGGGAGGGCCTCATATCCGGGGAGCTGTTTTTT.

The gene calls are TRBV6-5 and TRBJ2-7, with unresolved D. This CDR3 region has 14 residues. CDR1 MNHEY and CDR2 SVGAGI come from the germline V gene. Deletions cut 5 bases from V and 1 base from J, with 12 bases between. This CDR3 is CASSIGTTSYEQYF. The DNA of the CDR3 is TGTGCCAGCAGTATCGGTACTACGTCCTACGAGCAGTACTTC.

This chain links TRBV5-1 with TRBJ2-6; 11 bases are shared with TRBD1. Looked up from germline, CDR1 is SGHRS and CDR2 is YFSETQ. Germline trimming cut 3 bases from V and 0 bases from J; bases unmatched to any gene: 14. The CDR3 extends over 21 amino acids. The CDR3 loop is CASSWPGQGGEGSSGANVLTF. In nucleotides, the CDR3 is TGCGCCAGCAGCTGGCCGGGACAGGGGGGCGAAGGGAGCTCTGGGGCCAACGTCCTGACTTTC.

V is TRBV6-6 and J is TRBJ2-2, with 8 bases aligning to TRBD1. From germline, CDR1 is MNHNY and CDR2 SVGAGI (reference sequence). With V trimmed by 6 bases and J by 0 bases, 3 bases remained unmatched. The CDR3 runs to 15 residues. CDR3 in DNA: TGTGCCAGCAGGCCACAGGGGGCGAACACCGGGGAGCTGTTTTTT. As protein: CASRPQGANTGELFF.

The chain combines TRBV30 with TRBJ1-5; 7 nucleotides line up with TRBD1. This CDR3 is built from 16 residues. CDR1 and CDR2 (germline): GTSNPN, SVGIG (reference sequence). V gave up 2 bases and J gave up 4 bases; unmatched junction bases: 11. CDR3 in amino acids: CAWSLGRGRGNQPQHF. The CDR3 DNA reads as TGTGCCTGGAGTCTCGGTAGGGGCAGGGGGAATCAGCCCCAGCATTTT.

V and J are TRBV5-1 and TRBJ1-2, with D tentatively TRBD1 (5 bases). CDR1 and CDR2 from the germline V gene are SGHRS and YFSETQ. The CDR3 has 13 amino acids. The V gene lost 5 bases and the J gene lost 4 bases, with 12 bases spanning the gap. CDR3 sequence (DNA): TGCGCCAGCAGTGACCAGGGTGGCTATGGCTACACCTTC. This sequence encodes CASSDQGGYGYTF.

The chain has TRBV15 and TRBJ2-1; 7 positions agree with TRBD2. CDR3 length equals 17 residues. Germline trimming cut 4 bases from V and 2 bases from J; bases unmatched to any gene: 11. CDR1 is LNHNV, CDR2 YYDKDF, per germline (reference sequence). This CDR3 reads CATSIPYGGGAYNEQFF. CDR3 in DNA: TGTGCCACCAGCATTCCTTATGGGGGAGGGGCCTACAATGAGCAGTTCTTC.

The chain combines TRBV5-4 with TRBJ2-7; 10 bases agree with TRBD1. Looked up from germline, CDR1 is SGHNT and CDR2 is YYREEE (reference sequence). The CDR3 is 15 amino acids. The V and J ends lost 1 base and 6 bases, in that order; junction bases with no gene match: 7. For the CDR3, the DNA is TGTGCCAGCAGCTTGTTGGGGACAGGGGTGGGCGAGCAGTACTTC. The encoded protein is CASSLLGTGVGEQYF.

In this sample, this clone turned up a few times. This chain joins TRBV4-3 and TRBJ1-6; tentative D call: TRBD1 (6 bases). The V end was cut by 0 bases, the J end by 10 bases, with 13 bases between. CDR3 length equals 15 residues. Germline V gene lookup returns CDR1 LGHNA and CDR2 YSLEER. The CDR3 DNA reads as TGCGCCAGCAGCCAAGATAGGACAGCTAGGTCACCCCTCCACTTT. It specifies CASSQDRTARSPLHF.

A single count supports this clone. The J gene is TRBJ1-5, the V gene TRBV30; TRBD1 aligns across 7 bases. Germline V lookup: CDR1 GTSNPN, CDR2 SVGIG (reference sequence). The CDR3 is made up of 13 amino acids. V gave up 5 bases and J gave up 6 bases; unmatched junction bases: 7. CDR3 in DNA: TGTGCCTGGGGCGACAGGGAGGCTCAGCCCCAGCATTTT. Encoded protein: CAWGDREAQPQHF.

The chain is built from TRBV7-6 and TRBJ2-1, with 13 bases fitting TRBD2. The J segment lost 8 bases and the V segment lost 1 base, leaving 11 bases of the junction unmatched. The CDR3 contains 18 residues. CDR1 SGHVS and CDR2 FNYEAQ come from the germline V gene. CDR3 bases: TGTGCCAGCAGCTTAGGATCCGGGACTAGCGGGACGGTTCATGAGCAGTTCTTC. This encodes CASSLGSGTSGTVHEQFF.

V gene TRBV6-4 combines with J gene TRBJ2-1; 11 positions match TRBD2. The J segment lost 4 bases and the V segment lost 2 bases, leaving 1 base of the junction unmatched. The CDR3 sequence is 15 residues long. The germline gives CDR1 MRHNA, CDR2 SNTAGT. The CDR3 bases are TGTGCCAGCAGTGACGGGACTAGCGGATACAATGAGCAGTTCTTC. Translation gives CASSDGTSGYNEQFF.

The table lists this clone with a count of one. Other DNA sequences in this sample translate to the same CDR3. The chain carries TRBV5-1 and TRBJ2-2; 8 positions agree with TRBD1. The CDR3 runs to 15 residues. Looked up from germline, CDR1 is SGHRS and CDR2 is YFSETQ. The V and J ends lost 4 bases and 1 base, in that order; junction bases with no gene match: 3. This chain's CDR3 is CASSLGTGNTGELFF. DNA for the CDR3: TGCGCCAGCAGCCTAGGGACAGGGAACACCGGGGAGCTGTTTTTT.

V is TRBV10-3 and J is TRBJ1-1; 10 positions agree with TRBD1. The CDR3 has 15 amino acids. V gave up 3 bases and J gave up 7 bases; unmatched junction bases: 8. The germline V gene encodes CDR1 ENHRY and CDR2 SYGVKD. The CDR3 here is CAISEQTGGRSEAFF. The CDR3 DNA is TGTGCCATCAGTGAACAGACAGGGGGCAGGAGTGAAGCTTTCTTT.

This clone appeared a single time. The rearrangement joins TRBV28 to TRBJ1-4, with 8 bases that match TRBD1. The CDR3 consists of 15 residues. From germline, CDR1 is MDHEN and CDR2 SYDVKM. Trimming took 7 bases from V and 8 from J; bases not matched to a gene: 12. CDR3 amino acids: CASTTPDRDGEKLFF. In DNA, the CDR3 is TGTGCCAGCACCACCCCGGACAGGGATGGAGAAAAACTGTTTTTT.

In nucleotides, the CDR3 is TGTGCCAGCAGCTCTTCGGACAGGGTGGCCGCTTTCTTT. Its translation: CASSSSDRVAAFF. V usage is TRBV7-2 and J usage is TRBJ1-1, with 8 nucleotides matching TRBD1. The CDR3 extends over 13 amino acids. J was trimmed by 11 bases and V by 4 bases; bases with no gene match: 9. The V gene's germline CDR1 is SGHTA and CDR2 FQGNSA.

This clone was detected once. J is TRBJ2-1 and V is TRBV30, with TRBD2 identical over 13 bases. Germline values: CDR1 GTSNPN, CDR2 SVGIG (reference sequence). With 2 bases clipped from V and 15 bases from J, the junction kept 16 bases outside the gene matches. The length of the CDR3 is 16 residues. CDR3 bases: TGTGCCTGGAGTACTCACGGACTAGCGGGGGAGGGGAGTGGGTTCTTC. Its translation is CAWSTHGLAGEGSGFF.

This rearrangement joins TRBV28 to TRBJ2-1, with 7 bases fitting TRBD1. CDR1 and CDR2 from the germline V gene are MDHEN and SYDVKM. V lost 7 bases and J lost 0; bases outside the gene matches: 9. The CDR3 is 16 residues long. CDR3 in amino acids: CASISQTGSSYNEQFF. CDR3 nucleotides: TGTGCCAGCATATCCCAGACAGGGAGCTCCTACAATGAGCAGTTCTTC.

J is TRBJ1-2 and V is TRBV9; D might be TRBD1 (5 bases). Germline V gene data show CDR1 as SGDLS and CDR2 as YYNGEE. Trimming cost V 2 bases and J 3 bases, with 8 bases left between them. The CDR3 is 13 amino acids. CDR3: CASSVTGYYGYTF. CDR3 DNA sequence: TGTGCCAGCAGCGTCACAGGATACTATGGCTACACCTTC.

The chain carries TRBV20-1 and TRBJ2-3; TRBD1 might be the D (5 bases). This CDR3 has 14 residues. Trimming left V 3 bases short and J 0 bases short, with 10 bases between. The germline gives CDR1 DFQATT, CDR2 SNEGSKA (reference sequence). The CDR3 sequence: CSASSRASTDTQYF. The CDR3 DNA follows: TGCAGTGCTAGTTCCAGGGCTAGCACAGATACGCAGTATTTT.

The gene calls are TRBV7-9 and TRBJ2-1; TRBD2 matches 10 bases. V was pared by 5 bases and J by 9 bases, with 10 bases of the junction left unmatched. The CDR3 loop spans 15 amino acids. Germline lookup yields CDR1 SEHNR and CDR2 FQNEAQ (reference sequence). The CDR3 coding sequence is TGTGCCAGCAGCCTTAGAGCGGGAGGGCCGCCTGAGCAGTTCTTC. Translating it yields CASSLRAGGPPEQFF.

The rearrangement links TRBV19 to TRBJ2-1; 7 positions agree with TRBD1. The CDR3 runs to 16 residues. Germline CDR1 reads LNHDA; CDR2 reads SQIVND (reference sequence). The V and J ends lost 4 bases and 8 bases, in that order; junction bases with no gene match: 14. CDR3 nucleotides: TGTGCCAGTAGTACCCTTACAGGGGTTGTTTTCCATGAGCAGTTCTTC. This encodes CASSTLTGVVFHEQFF.